The 30 T cell receptor beta chains in this list originate from one sample, sequenced in a study of shared clonotypes between healthy human individuals. The table came from immunoSEQ multiplex PCR; TCRdb's copy has only in-frame clones and leaves some out. The data show some 500,000 clones, approximately 95% seen once. The sample taken for sequencing was naive CD4+ T cells sorted from blood. The sample's subset: CD45RA+ positively selected. The receptors shown here come from a woman in her twenties or thirties in good health.

The chain recombines TRBV5-8 with TRBJ2-3, with a possible D match to TRBD1 (5 bases). This CDR3 comprises 14 residues. Per germline, CDR1 SGHTS and CDR2 YDEGEE. V was clipped by 4 bases and J by 2 bases, with 11 bases between them. Here the CDR3 reads CASSIDRHTDTQYF. The DNA for the CDR3 is TGTGCCAGCAGCATCGACAGACACACAGATACGCAGTATTTT.

V usage is TRBV28 and J usage is TRBJ1-4; TRBD1 is a possible D gene (5 bases). The germline CDR1 and CDR2 sequences are MDHEN and SYDVKM. The CDR3 runs to 14 residues. Trimming stripped 6 bases from V and 7 bases from J, with 15 bases between. Here the CDR3 DNA reads TGTGCCAGCAGGTATTGGGGGAAGTCTGAAAAACTGTTTTTT. This encodes CASRYWGKSEKLFF.

The rearrangement uses TRBV6-1 and TRBJ2-7, with D perhaps TRBD2 (6 bases). V was trimmed by 0 bases and J by 3 bases, leaving 12 bases between them. CDR3 length: 15 amino acids. Germline V gene lookup returns CDR1 MNHNS and CDR2 SASEGT. The CDR3 DNA follows: TGTGCCAGCAGTGAAGCATGGGGGGTTGGCTACGAGCAGTACTTC. Protein sequence: CASSEAWGVGYEQYF.

CDR3 in amino acids: CASRTGRGTYEQYF. CDR3 sequence (DNA): TGTGCCAGCCGGACAGGGCGGGGGACCTACGAGCAGTACTTC. The rearrangement uses TRBV25-1 and TRBJ2-7; D perhaps matches TRBD1 (8 bases). The V gene lost 8 bases and the J gene lost 2 bases, with 16 bases spanning the gap. Germline CDR1 is MGHDK and CDR2 is SYGVNS. CDR3 size: 14 residues.

The J gene is TRBJ1-1, the V gene TRBV11-2; D is possibly TRBD1 (6 bases). V lost 5 bases, J lost 1 base, and 14 bases lay in between. Germline-derived CDR1 and CDR2 are SGHAT and FQNNGV. This CDR3 has 15 residues. The CDR3 DNA reads TGTGCCAGCAGCCTATTTAAGGACAGGAACACTGAAGCTTTCTTT. Its protein is CASSLFKDRNTEAFF. Variable domain in full (rest from reference TRBV11-2 and TRBJ1-1): EAGVAQSPRYKIIEKRQSVAFWCNPISGHATLYWYQQILGQGPKLLIQFQNNGVVDDSQLPKDRFSAERLKGVDSTLKIQPAKLEDSAVYLCASSLFKDRNTEAFFGQGTRLTVV.

This chain links TRBV2 with TRBJ2-7; 11 bases fit TRBD1. From germline, CDR1 is SNHLY and CDR2 FYNNEI. V trimming: 6 bases; J trimming: 7 bases; junction bases outside the gene matches: 8. The CDR3 runs 14 residues. The CDR3 is CASRGQGGLGEQYF. Written as DNA, the CDR3 is TGTGCCAGCAGGGGACAGGGGGGATTAGGGGAGCAGTACTTC.

This clone has only a few counts. This chain connects TRBV7-7 to TRBJ2-7; TRBD1 might be the D (6 bases). V gave up 0 bases and J gave up 2 bases, with 11 bases separating them. CDR1 and CDR2 (germline): SSHAT, FNYEAQ (reference sequence). CDR3 size: 15 residues. The CDR3 loop is CASSLAAGETYEQYF. The CDR3 DNA follows: TGTGCCAGCAGCTTAGCGGCAGGGGAGACCTACGAGCAGTACTTC.

The J gene is TRBJ1-2, the V gene TRBV6-6, with D hard to call. The CDR3 contains 15 residues. The V gene's germline CDR1 is MNHNY and CDR2 SVGAGI (reference sequence). Deletions cut 4 bases from V and 8 bases from J, with 20 bases between. CDR3 loop: CASSSDSQAKGGYTF. The DNA of the CDR3 is TGTGCCAGCAGTTCCGACTCCCAGGCAAAGGGAGGCTACACCTTC.

With regard to this clone: The same CDR3 can be traced to other DNA sequences in this sample. The chain carries TRBV27 and TRBJ1-2; D remains unclear. The CDR3 covers 14 residues. Germline-derived CDR1 and CDR2 are MNHEY and SMNVEV (reference sequence). Trimming removed 5 bases at V and 2 bases at J, with 12 bases between. The CDR3 spells CASSLRAGNYGYTF. CDR3 bases: TGTGCCAGCAGTCTTAGAGCCGGCAACTATGGCTACACCTTC.

The chain couples TRBV7-2 to TRBJ1-4; tentative D call: TRBD1 (5 bases). The CDR3 has 15 amino acids. The ends were cut back, 4 bases at V and 5 bases at J, with 14 bases in the middle. The germline V gene encodes CDR1 SGHTA and CDR2 FQGNSA. The DNA of the CDR3 is TGTGCCAGCAGCTCTAAGGGGACGGGGAATGAAAAACTGTTTTTT. Amino acid sequence: CASSSKGTGNEKLFF.

The CDR3 DNA reads as TGCGCCAGCAGTCAGGAAAGGGTGAATTACGAGCAGTACTTC. Encoded protein: CASSQERVNYEQYF. The J gene is TRBJ2-7, the V gene TRBV5-1; D gene unclear. Deletions cut 5 bases from V and 4 bases from J, with 16 bases between. CDR1 and CDR2 (germline): SGHRS, YFSETQ. The CDR3 has 14 residues.

This chain joins TRBV21-1 and TRBJ2-7; TRBD2, the table's D call, lacks a check against the DNA. TRBV21-1 is a recognized pseudogene. The CDR3 spans 21 residues. For the CDR3, the DNA is TGTGCCAGCAGCAAATTCCCCCGAAGTGGACTAGCGGGAAAAATTTCCTACGAGCAGTACTTC. It specifies CASSKFPRSGLAGKISYEQYF.

This sequence joins TRBV5-4 and TRBJ2-2, with D unresolved. The CDR3 has 12 residues. V was clipped by 1 base and J by 7 bases, with 5 bases between them. Germline CDR1 and CDR2: SGHNT and YYREEE (reference sequence). CDR3 in amino acids: CASSLRDGELFF. CDR3 bases: TGTGCCAGCAGCTTGAGGGACGGGGAGCTGTTTTTT.

This clone was recorded a few times. The J gene is TRBJ1-1, the V gene TRBV5-8; D unresolved. CDR1 and CDR2 (germline): SGHTS, YDEGEE. V was clipped by 2 bases and J by 1 base, with 3 bases between them. This CDR3 contains 12 residues. CDR3 sequence: CASSFWNTEAFF. Written as DNA, the CDR3 is TGTGCCAGCAGCTTTTGGAACACTGAAGCTTTCTTT.

The gene calls are TRBV11-2 and TRBJ2-5; D gene ambiguous. The CDR3 runs 12 residues. Germline V gene data show CDR1 as SGHAT and CDR2 as FQNNGV. Trimming cost V 1 base and J 5 bases, with 5 bases left between them. The CDR3 DNA reads as TGTGCCAGCAGCTTAGTTGCGGAGACCCAGTACTTC. Translating gives CASSLVAETQYF.

The genes are TRBV11-2 and TRBJ2-3, with TRBD2 identical over 8 bases. Germline trimming cut 5 bases from V and 0 bases from J; bases unmatched to any gene: 16. The CDR3 is 19 amino acids. CDR1 and CDR2 from the germline V gene are SGHAT and FQNNGV. CDR3: CASSPTGSGGILSTDTQYF. CDR3 DNA sequence: TGTGCCAGCAGCCCTACAGGAAGCGGGGGTATTCTAAGCACAGATACGCAGTATTTT.

The chain employs TRBV28 and TRBJ2-7; D is unresolved. V was pared by 2 bases and J by 3 bases, with 20 bases between. The CDR3 extends over 17 amino acids. CDR1 and CDR2 from the germline V gene are MDHEN and SYDVKM. In DNA, the CDR3 is TGTGCCAGCAGTTTAGCCCCCCTCGTAACTGGTAGCTACGAGCAGTACTTC. This sequence encodes CASSLAPLVTGSYEQYF.

A remark on this clone: Other DNA sequences from this sample encode an identical CDR3 as well. The chain links TRBV28 to TRBJ2-7, with 8 nucleotides matching TRBD1. The CDR3 is made up of 14 amino acids. The V gene end was trimmed by 7 bases and the J gene end by 3 bases; junction bases not matched to a gene: 8. Germline lookup yields CDR1 MDHEN and CDR2 SYDVKM. The CDR3 bases are TGTGCCAGCACTCCCGGGACAGGCGACTACGAGCAGTACTTC. Translation: CASTPGTGDYEQYF. Filled out from reference TRBV28 and TRBJ2-7, the complete variable domain reads DVKVTQSSRYLVKRTGEKVFLECVQDMDHENMFWYRQDPGLGLRLIYFSYDVKMKEKGDIPEGYSVSREKKERFSLILESASTNQTSMYLCASTPGTGDYEQYFGPGTRLTVT.

The chain is built from TRBV18 and TRBJ2-7; D is undetermined. The V and J ends lost 0 bases and 2 bases respectively, with 11 bases between them. The germline gives CDR1 KGHSH, CDR2 LQKENI. CDR3 length equals 15 residues. CDR3 sequence reads: CASSPPTPATYEQYF. As DNA, the CDR3 is TGTGCCAGCTCACCACCGACACCCGCTACCTACGAGCAGTACTTC. The full variable domain, rest sourced from reference TRBV18 and TRBJ2-7, is NAGVMQNPRHLVRRRGQEARLRCSPMKGHSHVYWYRQLPEEGLKFMVYLQKENIIDESGMPKERFSAEFPKEGPSILRIQQVVRGDSAAYFCASSPPTPATYEQYFGPGTRLTVT.

The chain links TRBV7-9 to TRBJ2-3, with D possibly being TRBD1 or TRBD2 (7 bases each). Germline assignment: CDR1 SEHNR and CDR2 FQNEAQ (reference sequence). The ends were cut back, 1 base at V and 6 bases at J, with 17 bases in the middle. The CDR3 consists of 16 residues. CDR3 loop: CASSLVASGRGDTQYF. DNA of the CDR3: TGTGCCAGCAGCTTAGTGGCTAGCGGCAGGGGGGATACGCAGTATTTT.

This chain uses TRBV4-1 with TRBJ1-2, with D possibly TRBD1 on 5 matching bases. The V end was cut by 1 base, the J end by 4 bases, with 22 bases between. Germline values: CDR1 MGHRA, CDR2 YSYEKL. The CDR3 sequence is 18 residues long. Written as DNA, the CDR3 is TGCGCCAGCAGCCAAGTGATTATCCGGACATCACATCTCTATGGCTACACCTTC. Translation: CASSQVIIRTSHLYGYTF.

DNA for the CDR3: TGCAGCGTTGAAGCCCCTTCTGGAAACACCATATATTTT. Residues: CSVEAPSGNTIYF. The V call is TRBV29-1, the J call TRBJ1-3; D remains ambiguous. Germline V gene data show CDR1 as SQVTM and CDR2 as ANQGSEA. Trimming shortened V by 1 base and J by 1 base, and 5 bases separated the two germline ends. This CDR3 has 13 amino acids. The entire variable domain, with the rest obtained from reference TRBV29-1 and TRBJ1-3, is as follows: SAVISQKPSRDICQRGTSLTIQCQVDSQVTMMFWYRQQPGQSLTLIATANQGSEATYESGFVIDKFPISRPNLTFSTLTVSNMSPEDSSIYLCSVEAPSGNTIYFGEGSWLTVV.

This sequence joins TRBV2 and TRBJ1-1, with no clear D. Germline assignment: CDR1 SNHLY and CDR2 FYNNEI. The V end was cut by 6 bases, the J end by 3 bases, with 11 bases between. This CDR3 contains 13 residues. The CDR3 DNA reads as TGTGCCAGCAGGCCCGAGAGGGACACTGAAGCTTTCTTT. Amino acid sequence: CASRPERDTEAFF.

The chain is built from TRBV5-1 and TRBJ1-1; D is possibly TRBD1 (6 bases). CDR1 SGHRS and CDR2 YFSETQ come from the germline V gene. V was pared by 4 bases and J by 4 bases, with 14 bases between. This CDR3 contains 14 residues. The CDR3 loop is CASSPQGSGTEAFF. CDR3 nucleotide sequence: TGCGCCAGCAGCCCCCAGGGGTCCGGCACTGAAGCTTTCTTT.

The chain couples TRBV7-9 to TRBJ2-6; 11 bases line up with TRBD2. The CDR3 has 17 residues. J lost 4 bases, V lost 5 bases, and 7 bases had no gene match. Looked up from germline, CDR1 is SEHNR and CDR2 is FQNEAQ (reference sequence). The CDR3 spells CASSVSGRASGANVLTF. DNA for the CDR3: TGTGCCAGCAGCGTTAGCGGGAGGGCGTCGGGGGCCAACGTCCTGACTTTC.

Note on this clone: Other DNA sequences of this sample code for an identical CDR3. This rearrangement joins TRBV28 to TRBJ1-5; D gene ambiguous. Between the trimmed V and J ends, which lost 4 bases and 7 bases, there was a span of 5 bases. Germline-derived CDR1 and CDR2 are MDHEN and SYDVKM. This CDR3 spans 11 amino acids. CDR3 in amino acids: CASSSRQPQHF. CDR3 DNA: TGTGCCAGCAGTTCCCGACAGCCCCAGCATTTT.

This chain connects TRBV6-5 to TRBJ2-2; possibly TRBD1 for D (6 bases). Germline assignment: CDR1 MNHEY and CDR2 SVGAGI. Trimming took 5 bases from V and 3 from J, leaving 13 bases between them. The CDR3 has 15 amino acids. This chain's CDR3 is CASSNDRSYTGELFF. The CDR3 coding sequence is TGTGCCAGCAGTAACGACAGGTCCTACACCGGGGAGCTGTTTTTT.

Details on this clone: The sample holds other DNA sequences that translate to the same CDR3. This sequence joins TRBV7-2 and TRBJ1-2; D perhaps matches TRBD1 (5 bases). The CDR3 loop spans 14 amino acids. V shed 5 bases and J shed 2 bases, with 12 bases lying between them. From germline, CDR1 is SGHTA and CDR2 FQGNSA. The CDR3 nucleotides are TGTGCCAGCAGCATGGGTGGGGGGAACTATGGCTACACCTTC. Amino acids: CASSMGGGNYGYTF.

In DNA, the CDR3 is TGTGCCAGCTCAACACGATTGGACGTGTCCTACAATGAGCAGTTCTTC. It yields the protein CASSTRLDVSYNEQFF. The J gene is TRBJ2-1, the V gene TRBV18, with D uncertain. V was shortened by 5 bases and J by 1 base, with 15 bases between the two germline ends. The CDR3 spans 16 residues. CDR1 KGHSH and CDR2 LQKENI come from the germline V gene.

This clone has just one count. The chain couples TRBV6-1 to TRBJ1-5, with TRBD1 as a possible D gene (6 bases). Germline V gene sequence: CDR1 MNHNS, CDR2 SASEGT. V lost 7 bases and J 6 bases, leaving 13 bases between the germline ends. The CDR3 has 13 residues. Here the CDR3 DNA reads TGTGCCAGCACCCAAGAGGGGGGTCAGCCCCAGCATTTT. This sequence encodes CASTQEGGQPQHF.